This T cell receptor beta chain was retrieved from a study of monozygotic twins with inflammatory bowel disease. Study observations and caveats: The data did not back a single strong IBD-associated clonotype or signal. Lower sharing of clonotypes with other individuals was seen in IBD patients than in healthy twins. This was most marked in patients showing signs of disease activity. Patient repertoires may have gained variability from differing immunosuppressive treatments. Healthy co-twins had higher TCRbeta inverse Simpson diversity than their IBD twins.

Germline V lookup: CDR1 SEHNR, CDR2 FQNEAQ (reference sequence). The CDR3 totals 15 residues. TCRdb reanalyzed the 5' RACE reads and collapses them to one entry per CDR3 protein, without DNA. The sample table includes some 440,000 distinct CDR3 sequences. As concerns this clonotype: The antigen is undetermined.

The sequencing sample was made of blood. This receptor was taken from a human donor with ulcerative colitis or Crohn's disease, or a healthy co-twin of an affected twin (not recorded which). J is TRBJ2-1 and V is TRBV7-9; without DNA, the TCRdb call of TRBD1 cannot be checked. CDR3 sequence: CASSSPLDPYNEQFF.